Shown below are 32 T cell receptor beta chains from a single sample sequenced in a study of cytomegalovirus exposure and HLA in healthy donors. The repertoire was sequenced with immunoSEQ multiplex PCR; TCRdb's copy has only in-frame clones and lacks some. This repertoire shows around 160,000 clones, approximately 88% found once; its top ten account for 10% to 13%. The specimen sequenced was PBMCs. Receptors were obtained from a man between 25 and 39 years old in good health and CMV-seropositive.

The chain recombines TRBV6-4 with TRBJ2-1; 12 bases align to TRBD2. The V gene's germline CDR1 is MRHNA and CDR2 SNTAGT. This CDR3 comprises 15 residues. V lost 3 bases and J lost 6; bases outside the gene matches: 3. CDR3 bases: TGTGCCAGCAGTGAGGCTAGCGGGGGGGCCAATGAGCAGTTCTTC. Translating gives CASSEASGGANEQFF.

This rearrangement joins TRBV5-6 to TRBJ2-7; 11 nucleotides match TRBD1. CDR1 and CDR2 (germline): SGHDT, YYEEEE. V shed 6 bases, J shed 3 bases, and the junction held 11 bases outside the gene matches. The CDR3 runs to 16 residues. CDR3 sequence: CASKTSPGTGGYEQYF. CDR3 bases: TGTGCCAGCAAGACCTCCCCGGGGACAGGGGGCTACGAGCAGTACTTC.

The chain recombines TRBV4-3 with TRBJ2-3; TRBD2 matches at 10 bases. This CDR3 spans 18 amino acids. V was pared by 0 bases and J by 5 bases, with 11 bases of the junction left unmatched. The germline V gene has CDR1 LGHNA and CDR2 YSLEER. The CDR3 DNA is TGCGCCAGCAGCCAAGATATCCTAGCGGGGGATCTATTAGATACGCAGTATTTT. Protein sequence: CASSQDILAGDLLDTQYF.

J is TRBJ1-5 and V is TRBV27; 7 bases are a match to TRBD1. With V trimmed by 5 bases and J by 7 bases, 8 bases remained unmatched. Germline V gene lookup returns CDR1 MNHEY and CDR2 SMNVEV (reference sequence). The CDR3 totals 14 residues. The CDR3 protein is CASSPQGSKQPQHF. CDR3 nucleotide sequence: TGTGCCAGCAGTCCACAGGGGTCGAAACAGCCCCAGCATTTT.

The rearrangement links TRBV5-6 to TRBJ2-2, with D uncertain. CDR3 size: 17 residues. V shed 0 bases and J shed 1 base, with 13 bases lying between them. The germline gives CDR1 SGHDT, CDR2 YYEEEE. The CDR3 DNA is TGTGCCAGCAGCTTGGACCAGGTTATTCTGAACACCGGGGAGCTGTTTTTT. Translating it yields CASSLDQVILNTGELFF.

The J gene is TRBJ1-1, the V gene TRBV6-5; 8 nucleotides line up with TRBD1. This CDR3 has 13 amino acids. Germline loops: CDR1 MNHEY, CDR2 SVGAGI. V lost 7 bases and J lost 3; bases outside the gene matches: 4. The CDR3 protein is CASNRGEDTEAFF. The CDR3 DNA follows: TGTGCCAGCAACAGGGGGGAGGACACTGAAGCTTTCTTT.

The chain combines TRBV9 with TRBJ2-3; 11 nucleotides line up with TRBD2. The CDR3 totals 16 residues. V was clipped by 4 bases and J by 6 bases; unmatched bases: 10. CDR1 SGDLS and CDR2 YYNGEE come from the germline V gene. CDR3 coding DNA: TGTGCCAGCAGCCTGAGACTAGCGGGACATCTCGATACGCAGTATTTT. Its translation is CASSLRLAGHLDTQYF.

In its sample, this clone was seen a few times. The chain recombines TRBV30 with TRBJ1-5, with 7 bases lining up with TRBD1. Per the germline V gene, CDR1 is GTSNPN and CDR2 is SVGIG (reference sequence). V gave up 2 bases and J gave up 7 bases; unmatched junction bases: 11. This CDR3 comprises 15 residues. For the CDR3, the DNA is TGTGCCTGGAGTTATTCGGGGACAGCAGGACAGCCCCAGCATTTT. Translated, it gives CAWSYSGTAGQPQHF.

The CDR3, as DNA: TGTGCCAGCAGCTCAAGCGGTAGCAAAGAGACCCAGTACTTC. Its translation is CASSSSGSKETQYF. The V call is TRBV7-9, the J call TRBJ2-5, with D possibly TRBD2 on 5 matching bases. Trimming took off 4 bases at V and 3 bases at J, with 12 bases between the two ends. This CDR3 region has 14 residues. Germline V gene data show CDR1 as SEHNR and CDR2 as FQNEAQ (reference sequence).

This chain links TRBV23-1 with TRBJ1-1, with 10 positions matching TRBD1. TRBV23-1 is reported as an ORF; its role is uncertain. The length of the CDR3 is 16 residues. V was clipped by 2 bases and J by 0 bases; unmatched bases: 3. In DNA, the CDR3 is TGCGCCAGCAGTCAACACGGGACAGGGGTGAACACTGAAGCTTTCTTT. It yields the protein CASSQHGTGVNTEAFF.

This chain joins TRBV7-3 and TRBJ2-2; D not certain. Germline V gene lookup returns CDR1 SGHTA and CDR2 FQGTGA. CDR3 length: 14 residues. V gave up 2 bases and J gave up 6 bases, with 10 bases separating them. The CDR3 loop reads CASSLPPVSGELFF. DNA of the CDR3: TGTGCCAGCAGCTTACCCCCGGTATCCGGGGAGCTGTTTTTT.

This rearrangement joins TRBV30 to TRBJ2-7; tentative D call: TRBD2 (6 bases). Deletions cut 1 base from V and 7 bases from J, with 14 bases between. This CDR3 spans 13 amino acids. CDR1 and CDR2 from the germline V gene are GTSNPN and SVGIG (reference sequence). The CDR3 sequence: CAWSAAGRWEQYF. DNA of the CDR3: TGTGCCTGGAGTGCAGCGGGCCGTTGGGAGCAGTACTTC.

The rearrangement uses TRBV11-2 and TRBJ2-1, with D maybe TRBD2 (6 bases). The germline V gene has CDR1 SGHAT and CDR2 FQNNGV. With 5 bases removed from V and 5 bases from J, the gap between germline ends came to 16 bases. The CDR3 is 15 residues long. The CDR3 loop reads CASSPRVGGDNEQFF. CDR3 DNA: TGTGCCAGCAGCCCCCGGGTGGGCGGGGACAATGAGCAGTTCTTC.

This chain's CDR3 is CAISETVPGLSNTYEQYF. CDR3 nucleotides: TGTGCCATCAGTGAGACCGTACCGGGACTTTCTAATACCTACGAGCAGTACTTC. The chain combines TRBV10-3 with TRBJ2-7, with a weak D call TRBD2 (6 bases). The CDR3 loop spans 18 amino acids. Germline V CDR1 and CDR2: ENHRY, SYGVKD. Deletions cut 2 bases from V and 2 bases from J, with 22 bases between.

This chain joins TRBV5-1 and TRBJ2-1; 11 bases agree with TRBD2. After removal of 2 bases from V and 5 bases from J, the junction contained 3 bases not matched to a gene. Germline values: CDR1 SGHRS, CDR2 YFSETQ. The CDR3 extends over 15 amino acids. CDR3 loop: CASSFTSGGNNEQFF. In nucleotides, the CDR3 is TGCGCCAGCAGCTTTACTAGCGGGGGTAACAATGAGCAGTTCTTC.

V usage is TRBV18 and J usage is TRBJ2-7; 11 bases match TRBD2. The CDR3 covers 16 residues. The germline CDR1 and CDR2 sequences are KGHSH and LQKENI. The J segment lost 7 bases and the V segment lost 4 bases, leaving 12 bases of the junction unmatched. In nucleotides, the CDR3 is TGTGCCAGCTCACACCGGCTAGCGGGAGGTAATGGAGAGCAGTACTTC. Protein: CASSHRLAGGNGEQYF.

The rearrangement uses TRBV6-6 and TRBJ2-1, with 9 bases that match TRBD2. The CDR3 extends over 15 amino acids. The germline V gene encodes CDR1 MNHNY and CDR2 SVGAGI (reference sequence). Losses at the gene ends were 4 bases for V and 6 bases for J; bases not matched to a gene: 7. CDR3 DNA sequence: TGTGCCAGCAGTTTAGCGGGAGTCCCCTCCAATGAGCAGTTCTTC. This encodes CASSLAGVPSNEQFF.

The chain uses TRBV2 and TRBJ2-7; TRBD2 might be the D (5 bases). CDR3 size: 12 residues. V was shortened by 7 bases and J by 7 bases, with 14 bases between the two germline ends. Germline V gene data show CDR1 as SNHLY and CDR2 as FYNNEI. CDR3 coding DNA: TGTGCCAGCAACCACGCGGAGGAAGAGCAGTACTTC. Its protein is CASNHAEEEQYF.

The CDR3 nucleotides read TGCAGCACAGGACAGGGACCCTCCTACGAGCAGTACTTC. It is translated as CSTGQGPSYEQYF. This chain joins TRBV29-1 and TRBJ2-7; TRBD1 agrees at 8 bases. CDR3 length: 13 amino acids. The J segment lost 0 bases and the V segment lost 8 bases, leaving 6 bases of the junction unmatched. The germline CDR1 and CDR2 sequences are SQVTM and ANQGSEA.

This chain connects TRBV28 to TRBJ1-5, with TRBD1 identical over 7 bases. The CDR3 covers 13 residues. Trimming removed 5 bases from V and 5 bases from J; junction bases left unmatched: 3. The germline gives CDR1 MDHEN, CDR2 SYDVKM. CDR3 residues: CASSKDRHQPQHF. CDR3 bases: TGTGCCAGCAGTAAGGACAGGCATCAGCCCCAGCATTTT.

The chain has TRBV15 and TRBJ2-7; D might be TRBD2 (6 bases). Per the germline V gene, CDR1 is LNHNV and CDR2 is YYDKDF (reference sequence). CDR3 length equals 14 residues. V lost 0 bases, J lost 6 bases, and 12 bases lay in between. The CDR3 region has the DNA TGTGCCACCAGCAGAGATGGAGCGGGTCGCGAGCAGTACTTC. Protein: CATSRDGAGREQYF. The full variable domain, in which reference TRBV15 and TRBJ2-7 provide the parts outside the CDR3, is DAMVIQNPRYQVTQFGKPVTLSCSQTLNHNVMYWYQQKSSQAPKLLFHYYDKDFNNEADTPDNFQSRRPNTSFCFLDIRSPGLGDTAMYLCATSRDGAGREQYFGPGTRLTVT.

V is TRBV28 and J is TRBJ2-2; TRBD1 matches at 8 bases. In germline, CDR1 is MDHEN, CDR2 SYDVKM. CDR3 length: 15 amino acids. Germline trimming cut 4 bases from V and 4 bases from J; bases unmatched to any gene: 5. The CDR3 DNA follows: TGTGCCAGCAGTTCCGGGACAGGATCCACCGGGGAGCTGTTTTTT. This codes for CASSSGTGSTGELFF.

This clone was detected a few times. This chain's CDR3 is CAWSAPGTANPYF. Here the CDR3 DNA reads TGTGCCTGGAGTGCCCCCGGGACAGCCAATCCGTACTTC. The chain joins TRBV30 to TRBJ2-7, with 7 positions matching TRBD1. Germline V gene sequence: CDR1 GTSNPN, CDR2 SVGIG (reference sequence). The CDR3 contains 13 residues. With V trimmed by 1 base and J by 12 bases, 12 bases remained unmatched. Filled out from reference TRBV30 and TRBJ2-7, the complete variable domain reads SQTIHQWPATLVQPVGSPLSLECTVEGTSNPNLYWYRQAAGRGLQLLFYSVGIGQISSEVPQNLSASRPQDRQFILSSKKLLLSDSGFYLCAWSAPGTANPYFGPGTRLTVT.

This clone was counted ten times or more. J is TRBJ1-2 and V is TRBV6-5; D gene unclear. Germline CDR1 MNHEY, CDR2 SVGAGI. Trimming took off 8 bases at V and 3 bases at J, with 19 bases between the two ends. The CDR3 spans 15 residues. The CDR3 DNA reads TGTGCCAGCCTCAGGAACCAGAACAGTCACTATGGCTACACCTTC. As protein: CASLRNQNSHYGYTF.

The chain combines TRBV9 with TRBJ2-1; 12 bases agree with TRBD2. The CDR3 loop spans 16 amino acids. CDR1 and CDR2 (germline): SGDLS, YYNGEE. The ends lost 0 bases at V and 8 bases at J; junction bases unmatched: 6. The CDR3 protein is CASSVEPSGGADEQFF. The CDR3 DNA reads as TGTGCCAGCAGCGTAGAGCCTAGCGGGGGGGCGGATGAGCAGTTCTTC.

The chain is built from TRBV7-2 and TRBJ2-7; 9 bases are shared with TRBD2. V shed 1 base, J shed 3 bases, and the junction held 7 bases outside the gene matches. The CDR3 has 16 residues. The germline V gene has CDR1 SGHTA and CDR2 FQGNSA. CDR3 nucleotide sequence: TGTGCCAGCAGCTTAGAGGTAGCGGGGGCAGTCTACGAGCAGTACTTC. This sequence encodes CASSLEVAGAVYEQYF. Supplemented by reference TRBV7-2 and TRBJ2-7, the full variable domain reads GAGVSQSPSNKVTEKGKDVELRCDPISGHTALYWYRQSLGQGLEFLIYFQGNSAPDKSGLPSDRFSAERTGGSVSTLTIQRTQQEDSAVYLCASSLEVAGAVYEQYFGPGTRLTVT.

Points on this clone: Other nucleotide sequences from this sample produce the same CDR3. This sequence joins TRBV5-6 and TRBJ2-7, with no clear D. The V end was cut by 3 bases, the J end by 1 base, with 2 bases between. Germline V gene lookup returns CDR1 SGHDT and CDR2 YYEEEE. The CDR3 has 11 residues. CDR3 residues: CASSSSYEQYF. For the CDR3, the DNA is TGTGCCAGCAGCTCGTCCTACGAGCAGTACTTC.

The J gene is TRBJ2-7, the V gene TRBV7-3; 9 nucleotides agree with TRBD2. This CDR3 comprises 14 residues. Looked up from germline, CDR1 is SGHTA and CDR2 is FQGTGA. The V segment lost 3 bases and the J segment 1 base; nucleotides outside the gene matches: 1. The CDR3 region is CASSLLAGSYEQYF. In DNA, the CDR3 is TGTGCCAGCAGCTTGCTAGCGGGGTCCTACGAGCAGTACTTC.

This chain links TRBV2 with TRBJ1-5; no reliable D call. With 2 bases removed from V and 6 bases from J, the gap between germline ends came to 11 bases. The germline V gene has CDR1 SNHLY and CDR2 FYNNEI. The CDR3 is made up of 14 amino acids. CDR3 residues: CASSELRVTQPQHF. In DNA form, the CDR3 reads TGTGCCAGCAGTGAATTACGGGTTACTCAGCCCCAGCATTTT.

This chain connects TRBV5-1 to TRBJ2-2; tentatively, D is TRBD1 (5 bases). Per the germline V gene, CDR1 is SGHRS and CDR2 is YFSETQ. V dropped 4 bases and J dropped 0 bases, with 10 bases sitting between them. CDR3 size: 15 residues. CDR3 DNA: TGCGCCAGCAGCGTTCCGGACACGAACACCGGGGAGCTGTTTTTT. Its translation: CASSVPDTNTGELFF.

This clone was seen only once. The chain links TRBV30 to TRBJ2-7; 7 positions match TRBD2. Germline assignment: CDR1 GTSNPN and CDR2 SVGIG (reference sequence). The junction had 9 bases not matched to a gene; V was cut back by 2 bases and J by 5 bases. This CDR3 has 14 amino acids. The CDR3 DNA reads TGTGCCTGGAGTAGGGGTGGGAGGGCCAACGAGCAGTACTTC. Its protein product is CAWSRGGRANEQYF. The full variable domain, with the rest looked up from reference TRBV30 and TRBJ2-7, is SQTIHQWPATLVQPVGSPLSLECTVEGTSNPNLYWYRQAAGRGLQLLFYSVGIGQISSEVPQNLSASRPQDRQFILSSKKLLLSDSGFYLCAWSRGGRANEQYFGPGTRLTVT.

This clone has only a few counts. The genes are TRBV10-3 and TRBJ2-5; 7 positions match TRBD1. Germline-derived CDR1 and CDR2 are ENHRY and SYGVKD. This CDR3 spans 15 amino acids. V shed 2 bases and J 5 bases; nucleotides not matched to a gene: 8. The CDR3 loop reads CAISEISGRGETQYF. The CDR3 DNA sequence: TGTGCCATCAGTGAGATATCGGGCAGGGGGGAGACCCAGTACTTC.